The rows below give T cell receptor beta chains drawn from one sample of a study of T cell responses to AZD1222 COVID-19 vaccine. Using immunoSEQ multiplex PCR, the repertoire was profiled, and TCRdb retains in-frame clones only, with some absent. This table has more than 150,000 clones, 85% to 90% appearing once. This material consisted of peripheral blood, taken on day 0 of AZD1222 vaccination. These receptors all come from an adult in good health. CDR3s include the opening cysteine and the closing phenylalanine or tryptophan. A D gene is named only where the DNA matches it firmly. Part of the rows lack a size; the others show once, few, many or a class for expanded clones.

cdr3_aa | cdr3_nt | d_call | j_call | v_call | clone_size
CASSPTLHRVEQYF | TGTGCCAGCTCTCCTACCCTACATAGGGTCGAGCAGTACTTC | - | TRBJ2-7 | TRBV18 | -
CASSDWAGTGELFF | TGTGCCAGCAGTGACTGGGCAGGCACCGGGGAGCTGTTTTTT | - | TRBJ2-2 | TRBV6-4 | -
CASSLRPTGTGRIETQYF | TGTGCCAGCAGTTTACGACCGACGGGGACAGGACGGATAGAGACCCAGTACTTC | TRBD1 | TRBJ2-5 | TRBV13 | once
CASSQSRGTEAFF | TGTGCCAGTAGTCAATCGAGGGGCACTGAAGCTTTCTTT | - | TRBJ1-1 | TRBV19 | -
CASRDQGARGYGYTF | TGTGCCAGTAGAGATCAGGGGGCGCGAGGCTATGGCTACACCTTC | TRBD1 | TRBJ1-2 | TRBV19 | once
CASGLAANNEQFF | TGTGCCAGCGGGCTAGCGGCCAACAATGAGCAGTTCTTC | TRBD2 | TRBJ2-1 | TRBV7-3 | -
CASSEFKTGHTGELFF | TGTGCCAGCAGTGAATTTAAGACAGGTCACACCGGGGAGCTGTTTTTT | - | TRBJ2-2 | TRBV25-1 | -
CASSPQVQGAYEQYF | TGTGCCAGCTCACCCCAGGTCCAGGGGGCCTACGAGCAGTACTTC | TRBD1 | TRBJ2-7 | TRBV18 | -
CASSLIRDIYGYTF | TGTGCCAGCAGCCTGATCCGGGACATCTATGGCTACACCTTC | - | TRBJ1-2 | TRBV5-6 | -
CASTYSEGRYGYTF | TGTGCCAGCACCTACTCAGAGGGGAGGTATGGCTACACCTTC | - | TRBJ1-2 | TRBV6-5 | -
CASRSKGEGGGDGYTF | TGTGCCAGCAGATCTAAAGGGGAGGGAGGGGGAGATGGCTACACCTTC | - | TRBJ1-2 | TRBV28 | -
CARGIGSTDTQYF | TGTGCCAGGGGTATAGGGAGCACAGATACGCAGTATTTT | - | TRBJ2-3 | TRBV27 | -
CASPSGTEHYYEQYF | TGTGCTAGTCCCTCGGGGACCGAGCATTACTACGAGCAGTACTTC | - | TRBJ2-7 | TRBV12-5 | -
CAGARGNTEAFF | TGTGCCGGAGCCCGGGGGAACACTGAAGCTTTCTTT | - | TRBJ1-1 | TRBV2 | -
CASSLSSGTSGAETQYF | TGTGCCAGCAGTTTATCATCCGGGACTAGCGGTGCGGAGACCCAGTACTTC | TRBD2 | TRBJ2-5 | TRBV27 | -
CSASSRWGGGTEAFF | TGCAGTGCTAGTTCCAGATGGGGGGGAGGAACTGAAGCTTTCTTT | - | TRBJ1-1 | TRBV20-1 | -
CASSYSWTDQPQHF | TGTGCCAGCAGTTACTCGTGGACGGATCAGCCCCAGCATTTT | - | TRBJ1-5 | TRBV6-5 | -
CASITGGGVTDTQYF | TGTGCCAGCATTACAGGAGGGGGGGTCACAGATACGCAGTATTTT | - | TRBJ2-3 | TRBV28 | few
CASSLSRGATNEKLFF | TGTGCCAGCAGTTTATCCAGGGGGGCGACTAATGAAAAACTGTTTTTT | TRBD1 | TRBJ1-4 | TRBV6-5 | -
CASSESTREKLFF | TGCGCCAGCAGTGAGTCGACACGGGAAAAACTGTTTTTT | - | TRBJ1-4 | TRBV10-2 | -
CASSKAAGQGGYEQYF | TGTGCCAGCAGCAAAGCTGCGGGACAGGGGGGTTACGAGCAGTACTTC | - | TRBJ2-7 | TRBV21-1 | -
CASSQDGSNSNQPQHF | TGCGCCAGCAGCCAAGATGGTAGTAATAGCAATCAGCCCCAGCATTTT | - | TRBJ1-5 | TRBV4-1 | -
CASSVFSGGRGNTQYF | TGTGCCAGCAGCGTTTTTTCCGGCGGGAGGGGGAATACGCAGTATTTT | TRBD2 | TRBJ2-3 | TRBV9 | -
CASSVVRDRETFF | TGTGCCAGCAGCGTAGTGAGGGACAGGGAAACTTTCTTT | TRBD1 | TRBJ1-1 | TRBV9 | -
CSASFSGGNEQFF | TGCAGTGCTAGTTTCAGCGGGGGGAATGAGCAGTTCTTC | TRBD2 | TRBJ2-1 | TRBV20-1 | once
CASSAGGSYNSPLHF | TGCGCCAGCAGTGCAGGGGGATCCTATAATTCACCCCTCCACTTT | TRBD1 | TRBJ1-6 | TRBV10-2 | -
CASSDRDRALYNSPLHF | TGCGCCAGCAGCGACCGGGACAGGGCCCTCTATAATTCACCCCTCCACTTT | TRBD1 | TRBJ1-6 | TRBV5-1 | -
CASSIHSNYGYTF | TGTGCCAGTAGTATACACAGCAACTATGGCTACACCTTC | - | TRBJ1-2 | TRBV19 | -
CASSQVSMGEAFF | TGTGCCAGCAGCCAAGTTTCTATGGGTGAAGCTTTCTTT | - | TRBJ1-1 | TRBV3-1/TRBV3-2 | -
CASSFRGQGASSGNTIYF | TGCGCCAGCAGCTTCCGCGGACAGGGGGCTTCTTCTGGAAACACCATATATTTT | TRBD1 | TRBJ1-3 | TRBV5-1 | -
CASSWTGLNQPQHF | TGTGCCAGCAGCTGGACAGGGCTCAATCAGCCCCAGCATTTT | TRBD1 | TRBJ1-5 | TRBV6-5 | -
CASSQDESGGYQPQHF | TGCGCCAGCAGCCAAGATGAGTCAGGGGGCTATCAGCCCCAGCATTTT | TRBD1 | TRBJ1-5 | TRBV4-1 | -
CASSLGNYGYTF | TGTGCCAGCAGCTTAGGGAACTATGGCTACACCTTC | - | TRBJ1-2 | TRBV11-2 | -
CASSFRGQDTGELFF | TGTGCCAGCAGTTTTCGGGGGCAGGACACCGGGGAGCTGTTTTTT | - | TRBJ2-2 | TRBV28 | once
CASSSRLAATHNEQFF | TGTGCCAGCAGCTCGCGACTAGCGGCTACACACAATGAGCAGTTCTTC | TRBD2 | TRBJ2-1 | TRBV11-3 | -
CASSPEPYNEQYF | TGTGCCAGCTCACCAGAACCCTATAACGAGCAGTACTTC | - | TRBJ2-7 | TRBV18 | -
CASSYGRSGEKLFF | TGTGCCAGCAGTTACGGCAGGTCGGGTGAAAAACTGTTTTTT | - | TRBJ1-4 | TRBV6-5 | -
CASSLVRALSYNEQFF | TGTGCCAGCAGCTTAGTTCGGGCCCTCTCCTACAATGAGCAGTTCTTC | - | TRBJ2-1 | TRBV7-8 | -
CASSWGDRINEKLFF | TGTGCCAGCAGCTGGGGTGACAGGATAAATGAAAAACTGTTTTTT | - | TRBJ1-4 | TRBV5-5 | -
CASSLMAREAEAYEQYF | TGTGCCAGCAGTTTAATGGCTCGGGAGGCGGAGGCCTACGAGCAGTACTTC | TRBD2 | TRBJ2-7 | TRBV27 | -
CASSLALGRGAYEQYF | TGCGCCAGCAGCTTGGCCTTGGGCAGGGGGGCCTACGAGCAGTACTTC | - | TRBJ2-7 | TRBV5-1 | -
CASSAGVANYGYTF | TGTGCCAGCAGTGCAGGCGTAGCTAACTATGGCTACACCTTC | - | TRBJ1-2 | TRBV25-1 | -
CASRRLGVAGEYNEQFF | TGTGCCAGCAGGAGATTAGGGGTTGCGGGGGAATACAATGAGCAGTTCTTC | TRBD2 | TRBJ2-1 | TRBV3-1/TRBV3-2 | once